These 13 T cell receptor beta chains were sequenced from one sample in a study of cytomegalovirus exposure and HLA in healthy donors. The PCR had 60 Vbeta and 13 Jbeta primers. Some clones are missing from TCRdb's copy, which holds only in-frame ones; the method was immunoSEQ multiplex PCR. The data hold about 150,000 clones, with roughly 82% observed a single time. The specimen sequenced was PBMCs. The receptors were gathered from a woman aged 50 to 60 in good health and CMV-seropositive.

The CDR3 spells CASSFRQGAMNEQYF. The CDR3 nucleotides are TGTGCCAGCAGTTTCCGACAGGGGGCTATGAACGAGCAGTACTTC. This chain joins TRBV27 and TRBJ2-7; 10 bases are shared with TRBD1. This CDR3 is 15 amino acids long. The J segment lost 5 bases and the V segment lost 3 bases, leaving 7 bases of the junction unmatched. Per the germline V gene, CDR1 is MNHEY and CDR2 is SMNVEV (reference sequence).

The chain couples TRBV7-2 to TRBJ2-5; possible D gene TRBD2, 7 bases. V shed 2 bases and J shed 1 base, with 14 bases lying between them. Looked up from germline, CDR1 is SGHTA and CDR2 is FQGNSA. This CDR3 comprises 16 residues. As DNA, the CDR3 is TGTGCCAGCAGCTTATTGAGGGGGGGAGGCCAAGAGACCCAGTACTTC. Translated: CASSLLRGGGQETQYF.

The V and J genes are TRBV5-6 and TRBJ2-7; a possible D gene is TRBD1 (6 bases). CDR3 length equals 13 residues. V was trimmed by 0 bases and J by 6 bases, leaving 10 bases between them. In germline, CDR1 is SGHDT, CDR2 YYEEEE. The CDR3 spells CASSLGGQAEQYF. The CDR3, as DNA: TGTGCCAGCAGCTTGGGGGGACAAGCCGAGCAGTACTTC.

Only a few counts were recorded for this clone. The chain links TRBV18 to TRBJ1-6; D might be TRBD1 (6 bases). The CDR3 consists of 14 residues. Deletions cut 2 bases from V and 7 bases from J, with 9 bases between. CDR1 KGHSH and CDR2 LQKENI come from the germline V gene. In DNA, the CDR3 is TGTGCCAGCTCACCAGCAGGGGCCAATTCACCCCTCCACTTT. Translated, it gives CASSPAGANSPLHF.

CDR3 protein: CASSGPAGVPNEQFF. CDR3 DNA: TGCGCCAGCAGTGGTCCGGCGGGGGTTCCCAATGAGCAGTTCTTC. V usage is TRBV10-2 and J usage is TRBJ2-1; 7 positions match TRBD2. The V gene end was trimmed by 4 bases and the J gene end by 6 bases; junction bases not matched to a gene: 9. Germline CDR1 WSHSY, CDR2 SAAADI. The CDR3 is 15 amino acids.

The J gene is TRBJ2-5, the V gene TRBV5-1; TRBD2 matches 9 bases. The CDR3 is made up of 14 amino acids. J lost 11 bases, V lost 0 bases, and 8 bases had no gene match. The germline V gene encodes CDR1 SGHRS and CDR2 YFSETQ. The CDR3 nucleotides are TGCGCCAGCAGCTTGGGCGGGGGGGCCCGAGAGCAGTACTTC. Amino acids: CASSLGGGAREQYF.

The rearrangement links TRBV7-9 to TRBJ1-1; tentative D call: TRBD1 (5 bases). Germline CDR1 is SEHNR and CDR2 is FQNEAQ (reference sequence). Between the trimmed V and J ends, which lost 4 bases and 5 bases, there was a span of 14 bases. This CDR3 contains 14 residues. CDR3 sequence reads: CASSSRGGGTEAFF. CDR3 DNA sequence: TGTGCCAGCAGCTCAAGAGGCGGGGGTACTGAAGCTTTCTTT.

This CDR3 reads CASNSGWEGSPLHF. Written as DNA, the CDR3 is TGTGCCAGCAACTCGGGTTGGGAGGGATCACCCCTCCACTTT. V usage is TRBV27 and J usage is TRBJ1-6; no clear D. Germline CDR1 MNHEY, CDR2 SMNVEV (reference sequence). The CDR3 loop spans 14 amino acids. V was pared by 7 bases and J by 10 bases, with 17 bases between.

This chain joins TRBV30 and TRBJ2-3; possibly TRBD2 for D (6 bases). The CDR3 has 15 amino acids. V shed 3 bases and J shed 1 base, with 14 bases lying between them. CDR1 and CDR2 from the germline V gene are GTSNPN and SVGIG (reference sequence). In DNA, the CDR3 is TGTGCCTGGAGGGACCTCTCGGGGGGCACAGATACGCAGTATTTT. Residues: CAWRDLSGGTDTQYF.

This chain connects TRBV7-9 to TRBJ1-2; 9 bases agree with TRBD1. The CDR3 length is 17 residues. Looked up from germline, CDR1 is SEHNR and CDR2 is FQNEAQ (reference sequence). Germline trimming cut 5 bases from V and 1 base from J; bases unmatched to any gene: 11. CDR3 sequence (DNA): TGTGCCAGCAGCCCAATGGGACAGGGTATAGTTAACTATGGCTACACCTTC. Its protein product is CASSPMGQGIVNYGYTF. Supplemented by reference TRBV7-9 and TRBJ1-2, the full variable domain reads DTGVSQNPRHKITKRGQNVTFRCDPISEHNRLYWYRQTLGQGPEFLTYFQNEAQLEKSRLLSDRFSAERPKGSFSTLEIQRTEQGDSAMYLCASSPMGQGIVNYGYTFGSGTRLTVV.

The chain links TRBV14 to TRBJ1-6; 7 bases agree with TRBD1. This CDR3 has 16 amino acids. Germline CDR1 SGHDN, CDR2 FVKESK. V lost 0 bases, J lost 9 bases, and 8 bases stayed unmatched. The DNA for the CDR3 is TGTGCCAGCAGCCAAGATCGTAGGGGGCGGGGTTCACCCCTCCACTTT. It yields the protein CASSQDRRGRGSPLHF.

There are a few counts of this clone. Other DNA variants within this sample encode the same CDR3. The J gene is TRBJ2-1, the V gene TRBV27; 12 bases are shared with TRBD1. This CDR3 is 14 amino acids long. The trim removed 5 bases at V and 10 bases at J, leaving 6 bases unmatched. Germline V CDR1 and CDR2: MNHEY, SMNVEV (reference sequence). The CDR3, as DNA: TGTGCCAGCAGTAGGGACAGGGGGCGACGCGAGCAGTTCTTC. This encodes CASSRDRGRREQFF.

CDR3 bases: TGTGCCAGCAGTTACGTCGCCAGGGGTGGTTCACCCCTCCACTTT. It yields the protein CASSYVARGGSPLHF. J is TRBJ1-6 and V is TRBV6-5; D perhaps matches TRBD1 (6 bases). CDR3 length: 15 amino acids. The germline V gene has CDR1 MNHEY and CDR2 SVGAGI. The V gene lost 2 bases and the J gene lost 9 bases, with 14 bases spanning the gap.